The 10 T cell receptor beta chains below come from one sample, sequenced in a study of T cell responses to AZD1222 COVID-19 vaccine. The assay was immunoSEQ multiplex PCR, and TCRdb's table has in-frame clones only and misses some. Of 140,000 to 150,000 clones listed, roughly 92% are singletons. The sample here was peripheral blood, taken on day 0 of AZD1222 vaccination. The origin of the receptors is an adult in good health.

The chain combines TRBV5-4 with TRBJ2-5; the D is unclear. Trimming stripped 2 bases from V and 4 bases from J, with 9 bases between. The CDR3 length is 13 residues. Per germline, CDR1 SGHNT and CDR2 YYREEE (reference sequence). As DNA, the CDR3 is TGTGCCAGCAGCTTAGGGTCCCTAGAGACCCAGTACTTC. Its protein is CASSLGSLETQYF.

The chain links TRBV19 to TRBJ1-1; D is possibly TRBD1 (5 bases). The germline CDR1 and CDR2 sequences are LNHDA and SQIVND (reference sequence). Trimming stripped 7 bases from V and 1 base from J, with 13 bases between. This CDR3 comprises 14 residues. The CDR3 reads CASTISGANTEAFF. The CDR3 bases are TGTGCCAGTACCATTTCCGGGGCGAACACTGAAGCTTTCTTT.

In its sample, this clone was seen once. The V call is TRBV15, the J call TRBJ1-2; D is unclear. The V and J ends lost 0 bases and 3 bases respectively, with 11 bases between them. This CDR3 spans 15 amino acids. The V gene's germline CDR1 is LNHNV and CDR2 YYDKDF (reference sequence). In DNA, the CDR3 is TGTGCCACCAGCAGAGATCTATTGGGGTACTATGGCTACACCTTC. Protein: CATSRDLLGYYGYTF.

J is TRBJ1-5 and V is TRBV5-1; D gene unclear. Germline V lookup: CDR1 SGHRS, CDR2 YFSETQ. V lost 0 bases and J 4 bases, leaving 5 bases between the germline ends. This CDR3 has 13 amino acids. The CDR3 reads CASSLGLNQPQHF. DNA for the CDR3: TGCGCCAGCAGCTTGGGCCTGAATCAGCCCCAGCATTTT.

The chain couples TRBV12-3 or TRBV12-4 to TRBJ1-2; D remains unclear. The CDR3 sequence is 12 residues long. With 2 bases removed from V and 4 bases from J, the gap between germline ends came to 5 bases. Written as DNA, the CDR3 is TGTGCCAGCAGTTTATGGTCCTATGGCTACACCTTC. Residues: CASSLWSYGYTF.

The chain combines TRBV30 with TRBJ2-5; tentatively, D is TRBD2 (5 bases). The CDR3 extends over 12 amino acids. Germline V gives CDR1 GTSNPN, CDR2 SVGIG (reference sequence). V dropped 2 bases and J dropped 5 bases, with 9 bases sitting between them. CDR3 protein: CAWSYGGETQYF. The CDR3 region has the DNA TGTGCCTGGAGTTACGGAGGCGAGACCCAGTACTTC.

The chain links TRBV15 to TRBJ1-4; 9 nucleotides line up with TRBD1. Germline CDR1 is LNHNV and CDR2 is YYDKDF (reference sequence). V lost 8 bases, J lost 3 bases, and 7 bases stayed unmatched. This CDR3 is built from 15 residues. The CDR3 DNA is TGTGCCACCGGCACAGGGGGCGCGTCTAATGAAAAACTGTTTTTT. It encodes CATGTGGASNEKLFF. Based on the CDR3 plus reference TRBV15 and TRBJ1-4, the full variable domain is DAMVIQNPRYQVTQFGKPVTLSCSQTLNHNVMYWYQQKSSQAPKLLFHYYDKDFNNEADTPDNFQSRRPNTSFCFLDIRSPGLGDTAMYLCATGTGGASNEKLFFGSGTQLSVL.

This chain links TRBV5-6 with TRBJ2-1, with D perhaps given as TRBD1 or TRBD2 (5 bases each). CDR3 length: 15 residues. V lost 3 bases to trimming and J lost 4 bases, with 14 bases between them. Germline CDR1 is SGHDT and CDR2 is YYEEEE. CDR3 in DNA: TGTGCCAGCAGCTCGCAGGGACCCTCATACAATGAGCAGTTCTTC. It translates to CASSSQGPSYNEQFF.

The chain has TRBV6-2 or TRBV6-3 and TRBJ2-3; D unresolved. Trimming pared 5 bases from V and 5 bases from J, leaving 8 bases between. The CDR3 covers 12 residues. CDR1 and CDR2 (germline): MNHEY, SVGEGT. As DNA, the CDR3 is TGTGCCAGCAGTAATTCGAGAGATACGCAGTATTTT. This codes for CASSNSRDTQYF.

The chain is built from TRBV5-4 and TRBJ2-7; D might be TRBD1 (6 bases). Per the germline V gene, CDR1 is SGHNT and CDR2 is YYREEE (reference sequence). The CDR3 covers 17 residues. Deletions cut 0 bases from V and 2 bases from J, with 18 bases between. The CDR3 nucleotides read TGTGCCAGCAGCTTGGCCCGGGACACATCCCCCACCTACGAGCAGTACTTC. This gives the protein CASSLARDTSPTYEQYF. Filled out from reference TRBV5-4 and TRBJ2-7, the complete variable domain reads ETGVTQSPTHLIKTRGQQVTLRCSSQSGHNTVSWYQQALGQGPQFIFQYYREEENGRGNFPPRFSGLQFPNYSSELNVNALELDDSALYLCASSLARDTSPTYEQYFGPGTRLTVT.